This T cell receptor beta chain was identified during a study of identical twins. From the 5' RACE reads, TCRdb called clonotypes with MiXCR, one entry per CDR3 protein. The top ten clones hold about 4.5% of a sample with over 600,000 distinct CDR3 sequences, roughly 20% of them seen once. The ends were cut back, 3 bases at V and 5 bases at J, with 11 bases in the middle. The CDR3 consists of 13 residues. Germline values: CDR1 KGHSH, CDR2 LQKENI. The data also belong to a second study, concerning T cells expressing NK-cell markers.

Material for sequencing was PBMCs. This receptor was obtained from a woman under 30 in good health. The gene calls are TRBV18 and TRBJ2-7; a possible D gene is TRBD2 (5 bases). As DNA, the CDR3 is TGTGCCAGCTCACCCCTCACGGGAAACGAGCAGTACTTC. Translated: CASSPLTGNEQYF.